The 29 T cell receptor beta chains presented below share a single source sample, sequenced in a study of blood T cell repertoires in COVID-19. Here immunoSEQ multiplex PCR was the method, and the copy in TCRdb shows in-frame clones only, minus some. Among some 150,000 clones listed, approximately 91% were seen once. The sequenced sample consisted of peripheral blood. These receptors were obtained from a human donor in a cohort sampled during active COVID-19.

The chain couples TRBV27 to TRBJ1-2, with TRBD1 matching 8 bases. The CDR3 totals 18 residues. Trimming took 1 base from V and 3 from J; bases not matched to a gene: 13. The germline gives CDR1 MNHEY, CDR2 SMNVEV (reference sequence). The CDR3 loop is CASSLFSGGGSHYYGYTF. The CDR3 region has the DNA TGTGCCAGCAGTTTATTCTCAGGGGGCGGGTCGCATTACTATGGCTACACCTTC.

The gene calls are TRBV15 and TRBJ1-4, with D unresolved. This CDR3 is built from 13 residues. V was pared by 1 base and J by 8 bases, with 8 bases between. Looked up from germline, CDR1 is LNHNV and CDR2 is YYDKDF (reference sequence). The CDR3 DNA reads TGTGCCACCAGCAGAGGGCGGAACGAAAAACTGTTTTTT. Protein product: CATSRGRNEKLFF.

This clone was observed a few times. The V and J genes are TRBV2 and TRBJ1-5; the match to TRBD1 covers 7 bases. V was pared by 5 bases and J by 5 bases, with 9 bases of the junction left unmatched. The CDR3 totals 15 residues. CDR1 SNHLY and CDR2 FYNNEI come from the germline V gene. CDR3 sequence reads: CASSIMTGIDQPQHF. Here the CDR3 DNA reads TGTGCCAGCAGTATTATGACAGGGATCGATCAGCCCCAGCATTTT. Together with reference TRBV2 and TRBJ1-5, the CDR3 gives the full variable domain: EPEVTQTPSHQVTQMGQEVILRCVPISNHLYFYWYRQILGQKVEFLVSFYNNEISEKSEIFDDQFSVERPDGSNFTLKIRSTKLEDSAMYFCASSIMTGIDQPQHFGDGTRLSIL.

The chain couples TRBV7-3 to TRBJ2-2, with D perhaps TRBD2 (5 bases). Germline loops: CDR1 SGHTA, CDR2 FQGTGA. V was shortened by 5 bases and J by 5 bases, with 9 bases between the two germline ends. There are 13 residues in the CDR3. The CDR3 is CASSVGGTGELFF. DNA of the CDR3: TGTGCCAGCAGCGTCGGCGGGACCGGGGAGCTGTTTTTT.

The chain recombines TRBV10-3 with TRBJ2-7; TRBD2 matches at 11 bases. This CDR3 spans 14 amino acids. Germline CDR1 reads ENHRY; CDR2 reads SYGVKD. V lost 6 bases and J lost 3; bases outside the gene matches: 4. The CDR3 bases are TGTGCCATCAGGGGACTAGCGGACAGCTACGAGCAGTACTTC. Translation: CAIRGLADSYEQYF.

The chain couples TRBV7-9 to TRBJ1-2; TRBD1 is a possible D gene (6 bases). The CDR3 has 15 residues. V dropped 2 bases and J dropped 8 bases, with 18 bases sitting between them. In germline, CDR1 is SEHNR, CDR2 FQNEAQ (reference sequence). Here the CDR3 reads CASSLTRGGASGYTF. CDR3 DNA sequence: TGTGCCAGCAGCTTAACCCGGGGGGGGGCGTCCGGCTACACCTTC. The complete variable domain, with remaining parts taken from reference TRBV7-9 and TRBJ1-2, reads DTGVSQNPRHKITKRGQNVTFRCDPISEHNRLYWYRQTLGQGPEFLTYFQNEAQLEKSRLLSDRFSAERPKGSFSTLEIQRTEQGDSAMYLCASSLTRGGASGYTFGSGTRLTVV.

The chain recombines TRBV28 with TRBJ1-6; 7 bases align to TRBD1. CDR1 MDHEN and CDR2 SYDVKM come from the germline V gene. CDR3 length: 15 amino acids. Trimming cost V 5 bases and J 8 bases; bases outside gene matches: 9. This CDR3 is CASSPQGGLYSPLHF. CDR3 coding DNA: TGTGCCAGCAGTCCCCAAGGGGGCCTATATTCACCCCTCCACTTT.

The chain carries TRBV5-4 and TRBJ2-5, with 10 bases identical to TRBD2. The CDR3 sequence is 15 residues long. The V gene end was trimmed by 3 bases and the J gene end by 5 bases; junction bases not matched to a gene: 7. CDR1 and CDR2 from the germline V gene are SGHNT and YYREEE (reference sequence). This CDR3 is CASSSGGSGGETQYF. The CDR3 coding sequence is TGTGCCAGCAGCTCGGGTGGTAGCGGGGGGGAGACCCAGTACTTC.

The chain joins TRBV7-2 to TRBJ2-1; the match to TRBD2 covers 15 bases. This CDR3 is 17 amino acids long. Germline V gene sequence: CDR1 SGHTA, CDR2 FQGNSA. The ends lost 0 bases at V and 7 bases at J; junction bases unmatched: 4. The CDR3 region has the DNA TGTGCCAGCAGCTTAGCGTGGGGACTAGCGGGAGGAAATGAGCAGTTCTTC. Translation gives CASSLAWGLAGGNEQFF.

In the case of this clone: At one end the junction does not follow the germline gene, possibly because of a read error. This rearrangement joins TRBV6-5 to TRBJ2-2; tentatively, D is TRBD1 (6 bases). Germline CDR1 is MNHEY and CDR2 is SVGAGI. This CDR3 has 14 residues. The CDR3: CACRSGANTGELFF. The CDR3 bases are TGTGCCTGCAGGTCAGGGGCGAACACCGGGGAGCTGTTTTTT.

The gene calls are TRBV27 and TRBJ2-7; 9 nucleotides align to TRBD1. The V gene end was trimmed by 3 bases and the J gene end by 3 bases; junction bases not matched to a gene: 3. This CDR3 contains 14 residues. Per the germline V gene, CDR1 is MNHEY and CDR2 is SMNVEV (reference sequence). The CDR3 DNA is TGTGCCAGCAGTTTCCAGGACAGGGGCTACGAGCAGTACTTC. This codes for CASSFQDRGYEQYF.

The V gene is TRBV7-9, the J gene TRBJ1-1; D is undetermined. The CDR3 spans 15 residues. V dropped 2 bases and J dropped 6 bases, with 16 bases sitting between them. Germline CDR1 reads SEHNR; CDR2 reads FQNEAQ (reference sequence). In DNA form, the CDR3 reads TGTGCCAGCAGCTTAAATAGCGCCAATCTGGCTGAAGCTTTCTTT. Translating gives CASSLNSANLAEAFF.

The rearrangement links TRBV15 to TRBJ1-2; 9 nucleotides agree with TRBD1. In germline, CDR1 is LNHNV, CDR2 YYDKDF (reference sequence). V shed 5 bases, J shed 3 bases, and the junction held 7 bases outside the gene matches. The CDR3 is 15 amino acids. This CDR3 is CATSGYRGLDYGYTF. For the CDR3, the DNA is TGTGCCACCAGCGGTTACAGGGGGCTTGACTATGGCTACACCTTC.

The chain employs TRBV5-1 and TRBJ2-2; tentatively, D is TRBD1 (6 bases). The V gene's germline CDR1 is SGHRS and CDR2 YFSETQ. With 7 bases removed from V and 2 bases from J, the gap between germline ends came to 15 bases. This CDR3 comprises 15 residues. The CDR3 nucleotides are TGCGCCAGCGGCCCCGGGACACTTAACACCGGGGAGCTGTTTTTT. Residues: CASGPGTLNTGELFF.

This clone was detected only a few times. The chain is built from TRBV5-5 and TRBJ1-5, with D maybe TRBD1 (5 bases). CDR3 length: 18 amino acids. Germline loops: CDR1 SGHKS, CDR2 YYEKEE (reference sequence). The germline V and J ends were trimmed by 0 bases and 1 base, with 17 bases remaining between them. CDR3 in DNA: TGTGCCAGCAGCTTGGATCCGTTGCGCCGACAGAGCAATCAGCCCCAGCATTTT. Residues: CASSLDPLRRQSNQPQHF.

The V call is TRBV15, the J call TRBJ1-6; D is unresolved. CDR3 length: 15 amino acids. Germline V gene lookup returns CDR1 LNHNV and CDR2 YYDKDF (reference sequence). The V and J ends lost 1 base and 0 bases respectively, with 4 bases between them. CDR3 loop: CATSRARSYNSPLHF. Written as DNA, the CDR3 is TGTGCCACCAGCAGAGCTCGCTCCTATAATTCACCCCTCCACTTT.

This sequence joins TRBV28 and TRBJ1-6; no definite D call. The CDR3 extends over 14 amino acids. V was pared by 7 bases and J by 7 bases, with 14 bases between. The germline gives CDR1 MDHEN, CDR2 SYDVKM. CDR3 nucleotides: TGTGCCAGCACTGGCGGCCCGTTGAATTCACCCCTCCACTTT. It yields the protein CASTGGPLNSPLHF.

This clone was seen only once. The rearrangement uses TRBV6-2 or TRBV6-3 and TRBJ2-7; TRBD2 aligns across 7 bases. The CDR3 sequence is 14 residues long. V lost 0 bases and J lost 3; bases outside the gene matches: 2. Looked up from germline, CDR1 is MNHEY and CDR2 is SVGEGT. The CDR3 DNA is TGTGCCAGCAGTTACTCGGGGGGGTTCTACGAGCAGTACTTC. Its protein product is CASSYSGGFYEQYF.

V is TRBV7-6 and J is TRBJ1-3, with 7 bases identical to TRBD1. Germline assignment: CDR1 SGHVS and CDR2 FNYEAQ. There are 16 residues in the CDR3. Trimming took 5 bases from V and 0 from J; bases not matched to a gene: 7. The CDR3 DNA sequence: TGTGCCAGCAGCCTACAGGGGACCATCTCTGGAAACACCATATATTTT. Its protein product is CASSLQGTISGNTIYF.

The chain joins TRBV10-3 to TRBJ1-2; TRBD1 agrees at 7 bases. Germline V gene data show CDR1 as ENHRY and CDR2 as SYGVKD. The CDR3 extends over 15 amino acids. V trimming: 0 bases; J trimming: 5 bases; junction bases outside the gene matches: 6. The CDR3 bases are TGTGCCATCAGTGAGTCTGAGGGACAGAAGTATGGCTACACCTTC. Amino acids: CAISESEGQKYGYTF.

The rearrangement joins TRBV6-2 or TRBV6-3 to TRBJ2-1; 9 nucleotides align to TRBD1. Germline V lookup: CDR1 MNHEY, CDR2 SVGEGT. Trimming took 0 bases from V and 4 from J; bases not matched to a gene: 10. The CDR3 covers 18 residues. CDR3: CASSYSLFRDRDYNEQFF. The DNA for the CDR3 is TGTGCCAGCAGTTACTCTTTATTTCGGGACAGGGATTACAATGAGCAGTTCTTC.

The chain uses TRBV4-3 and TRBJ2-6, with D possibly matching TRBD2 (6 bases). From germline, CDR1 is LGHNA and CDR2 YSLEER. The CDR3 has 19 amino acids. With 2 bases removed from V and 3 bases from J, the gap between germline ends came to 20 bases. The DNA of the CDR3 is TGCGCCAGCAGCCAACGGACCCCTGGGGGGAATGTTGGGGCCAACGTCCTGACTTTC. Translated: CASSQRTPGGNVGANVLTF.

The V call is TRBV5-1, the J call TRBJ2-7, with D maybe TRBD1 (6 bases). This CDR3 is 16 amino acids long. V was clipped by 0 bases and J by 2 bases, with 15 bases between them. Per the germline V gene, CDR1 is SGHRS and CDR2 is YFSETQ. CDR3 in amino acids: CASSLAPSSGAYEQYF. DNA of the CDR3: TGCGCCAGCAGCTTGGCCCCTTCATCAGGGGCCTACGAGCAGTACTTC.

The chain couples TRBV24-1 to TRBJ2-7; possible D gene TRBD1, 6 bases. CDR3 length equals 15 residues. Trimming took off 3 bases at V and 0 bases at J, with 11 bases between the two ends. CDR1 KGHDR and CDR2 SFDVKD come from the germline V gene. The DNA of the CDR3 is TGTGCCACCAGTGATCCGGGACATAACTCCTACGAGCAGTACTTC. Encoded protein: CATSDPGHNSYEQYF.

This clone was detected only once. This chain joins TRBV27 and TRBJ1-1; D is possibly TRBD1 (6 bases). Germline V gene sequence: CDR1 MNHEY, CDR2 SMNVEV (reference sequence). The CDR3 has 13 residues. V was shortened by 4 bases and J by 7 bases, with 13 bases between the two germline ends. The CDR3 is CASSSGQSVEAFF. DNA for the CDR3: TGTGCCAGCAGTTCGGGACAAAGCGTTGAAGCTTTCTTT.

In nucleotides, the CDR3 is TGTGCCAGCCGTGGGACAGGGACCTACGAGCAGTACTTC. This gives the protein CASRGTGTYEQYF. This chain links TRBV12-3 or TRBV12-4 with TRBJ2-7; 9 nucleotides line up with TRBD1. Trimming took 8 bases from V and 2 from J; bases not matched to a gene: 4. The CDR3 extends over 13 amino acids.

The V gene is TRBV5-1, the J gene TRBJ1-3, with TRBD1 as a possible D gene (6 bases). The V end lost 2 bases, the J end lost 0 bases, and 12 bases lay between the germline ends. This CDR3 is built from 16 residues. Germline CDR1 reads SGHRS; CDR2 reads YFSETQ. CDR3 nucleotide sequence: TGCGCCAGCAGCTTCGGGACACGGCGCTCTGGAAACACCATATATTTT. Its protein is CASSFGTRRSGNTIYF.

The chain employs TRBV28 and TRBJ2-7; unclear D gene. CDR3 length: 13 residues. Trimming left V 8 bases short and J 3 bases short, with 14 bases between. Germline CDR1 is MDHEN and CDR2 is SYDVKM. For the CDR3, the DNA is TGTGCCAGCGGTACGGGTTCCCACTACGAGCAGTACTTC. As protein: CASGTGSHYEQYF.

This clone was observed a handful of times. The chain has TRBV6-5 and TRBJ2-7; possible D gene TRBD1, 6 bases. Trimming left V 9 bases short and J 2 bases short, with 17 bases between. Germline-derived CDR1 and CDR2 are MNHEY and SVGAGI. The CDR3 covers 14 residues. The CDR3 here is CASSPGHKTYEQYF. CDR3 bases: TGTGCCAGTAGTCCGGGACACAAGACCTACGAGCAGTACTTC.